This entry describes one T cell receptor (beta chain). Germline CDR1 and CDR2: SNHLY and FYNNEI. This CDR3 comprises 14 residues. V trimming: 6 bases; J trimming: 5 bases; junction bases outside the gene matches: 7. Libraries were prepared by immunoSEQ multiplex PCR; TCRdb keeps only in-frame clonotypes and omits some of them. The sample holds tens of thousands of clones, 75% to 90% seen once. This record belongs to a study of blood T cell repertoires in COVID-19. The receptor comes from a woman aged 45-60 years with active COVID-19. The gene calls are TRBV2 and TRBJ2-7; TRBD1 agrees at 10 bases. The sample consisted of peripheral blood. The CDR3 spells CASRLGTGVHEQYF. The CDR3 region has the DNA TGTGCCAGCAGACTCGGGACAGGGGTCCACGAGCAGTACTTC.